These T cell receptor beta chains were read from a single sample in a study of Graves' ophthalmopathy and Graves' hyperthyroidism. TCRdb itself ran the multiplex PCR reads through MiXCR, one entry per CDR3 protein. The data show over a million distinct CDR3 sequences, about 38% seen once. The specimen was peripheral blood or thyroid tissue (not recorded which). These receptor sequences come from an adult man with Graves' hyperthyroidism. Both conserved end residues are part of each CDR3. A D gene is named only where the DNA matches it firmly. Some rows mark clone size as missing; the rest say once, few, many or name a class of expanded clone.

d_gene	abundance	v_gene	j_gene	CDR3nt	CDR3aa
NA	NA	TRBV2	TRBJ1-5	TGTGCCAGCAGTGGTCTTACCTCAGGTCAGCCCCAGCATTTT	CASSGLTSGQPQHF
TRBD2	many	TRBV2	TRBJ2-7	TGTGCCAGCAGGAAGGGACTAGCGGGAGGCGTTAACGAGCAGTACTTC	CASRKGLAGGVNEQYF
NA	NA	TRBV7-9	TRBJ2-7	TGTGCCAGCAGCTTAAGAGGGGCAGGGATGGAGCAGTACTTC	CASSLRGAGMEQYF
NA	NA	TRBV7-6	TRBJ1-1	TGTGCCAGCAGCCAAACAGGGAGTGAAGCTTTCTTT	CASSQTGSEAFF
TRBD2	many	TRBV6-5	TRBJ2-2	TGTGCCAGCAGCCTACTAGCGGCGAACACCGGGGAGCTGTTTTTT	CASSLLAANTGELFF
NA	NA	TRBV7-3	TRBJ2-7	TGTGCCAGCAGCTTCAGGGTCAACGAGCAGTACTTC	CASSFRVNEQYF
TRBD1	once	TRBV29-1	TRBJ1-2	TGCAGCGTTGAGACAGGGGGCTCCTCTAACTATGGCTACGCCTTC	CSVETGGSSNYGYAF
NA	many	TRBV30	TRBJ1-4	TGTGCCTGGAGTGTGATCAGAGAAAAACTGTTTTTT	CAWSVIREKLFF
NA	NA	TRBV6-6	TRBJ1-5	TGTGCCAGCAGTTACTCTGGGAATGCAGGGAGCAATCAGCCCCAGCATTTT	CASSYSGNAGSNQPQHF
NA	NA	TRBV9	TRBJ2-7	TGTGCCAGCAGTTACTGGACGCTGGCCTACGAGCAGTACTTC	CASSYWTLAYEQYF
TRBD1	many	TRBV7-2	TRBJ1-1	TGTGCCAGCAGCTCCTTTTTGGACAGGATCATGAACACTGAAGCTTTCTTT	CASSSFLDRIMNTEAFF
NA	NA	TRBV12-3/TRBV12-4	TRBJ1-3	NA	CASSFGPGSGNTIYF
NA	few	TRBV29-1	TRBJ2-2	TGCAGCGTTGAAGAGGGATTTAGCACCGGGGAGCTGTTTTTT	CSVEEGFSTGELFF
TRBD1	NA	TRBV7-3	TRBJ2-5	TGTGCCAGCGGTTGGACAGGGGGTCAAGAGACCCAGTACTTC	CASGWTGGQETQYF
TRBD2	many	TRBV7-9	TRBJ2-7	TGTGCCAGCAGCCAGCGGGAGGGAATATACGAGCAGTACTTC	CASSQREGIYEQYF
NA	few	TRBV4-1	TRBJ1-4	TGCGCCAGCAGCCAAGAGCAGGGGTTGGGCGAAAAACTGTTTTTT	CASSQEQGLGEKLFF
TRBD2	NA	TRBV20-1	TRBJ2-7	TGCAGTGCTAGAGATCTCACCATCTATAGCGGGAGGGTATACGAGCAGTACTTC	CSARDLTIYSGRVYEQYF
NA	many	TRBV15	TRBJ2-2	TGTGCCACCAGCAGGATATTGTGGGGTGAACACACCGGGGAGCTGTTTTTT	CATSRILWGEHTGELFF
TRBD2	NA	TRBV29-1	TRBJ2-7	TGCAGCTACGCCGGGGGGATAGGCTACGAGCAGTACTTC	CSYAGGIGYEQYF
NA	once	TRBV10-3	TRBJ2-5	TGTGCCATCAGTGTCGAGGGGGGGACAGAAGAAGAGACCCAGTACTTC	CAISVEGGTEEETQYF
NA	NA	TRBV20-1	TRBJ2-7	TGCAGTGCTAGTGCGGGTATCGCGACTATACTCTCCTACGAGCAGTACTTC	CSASAGIATILSYEQYF
NA	NA	TRBV7-8	TRBJ1-1	TGTGCCAGCAGTCACTCTGGACGGACGAACACTGAAGCTTTCTTT	CASSHSGRTNTEAFF
NA	many	TRBV29-1	TRBJ2-7	TGCAGCGTTGGGAAGGGGTCCCTCTACGAGCAGTACTTC	CSVGKGSLYEQYF
TRBD1	NA	TRBV2	TRBJ1-2	TGTGCCAGCAGGGGACAGGAGGGCGGCTACACCTTC	CASRGQEGGYTF
TRBD2	NA	TRBV7-9	TRBJ2-7	TGTGCCAGCAGCACCCGGACTAGCGGGGTAGCCCCCCAATACGAGCAGTACTTC	CASSTRTSGVAPQYEQYF
NA	many	TRBV7-6	TRBJ2-7	TGTGCCAGCAGCTTTGGGACACAATACGAGCAGTACTTC	CASSFGTQYEQYF
TRBD1	NA	TRBV9	TRBJ2-7	TGTGCCAGCAGCATCACGACAGGGTTCTACGAGCAGTACTTC	CASSITTGFYEQYF